The rows below give T cell receptor beta chains drawn from one sample of a study of blood T cells in healthy people across ages. A single record per CDR3 protein comes from TCRdb applying MiXCR to the 5' RACE reads. This table holds about 800,000 distinct CDR3 sequences, about 25% found once. This sample also appeared in a second study, on T cells of mothers and their children.

The specimen sequenced was blood. All receptors derive from a boy younger than 18 in good health. CDR3s include the opening cysteine and the closing phenylalanine or tryptophan. A D gene is named only where the DNA matches it firmly. Clone size is given for some rows only: seen once, a few or many times, or a class if the clone is expanded.

cdr3_nt,cdr3_aa,clone_size,d_call,v_call,j_call,cdr3_length
TGTGCCAGCTCACCTCAATGGGGACTAGCATCCACAGATACGCAGTATTTT,CASSPQWGLASTDTQYF,NA,TRBD2,TRBV18,TRBJ2-3,17
TGCGCCAGCAGCTCAGCGGACTCCTACGAGCAGTACTTC,CASSSADSYEQYF,NA,NA,TRBV5-1,TRBJ2-7,13
TGTGCCAGCAGCATTCTGGGGGGCGCCGAGTACGAGCAGTACTTC,CASSILGGAEYEQYF,few,NA,TRBV7-2,TRBJ2-7,15
TGCAGCGTTGATGTGGGACAGGGGAACATTCAGTACTTC,CSVDVGQGNIQYF,few,TRBD1,TRBV29-1,TRBJ2-4,13
TGTGCCAGCAGCTTCGACCCTGCCAGGGGGTCAAACAATGAGCAGTCCTTC,CASSFDPARGSNNEQSF,few,TRBD1,TRBV7-3,TRBJ2-7,17
TGCAGTACTAGAGATCTAGGGACTGAGCAGTTCTTC,CSTRDLGTEQFF,few,NA,TRBV20-1,TRBJ2-1,12
TGCAGCGTTGAGTGGGGGGGTGTGTCCCAGTACTTC,CSVEWGGVSQYF,NA,TRBD2,TRBV29-1,TRBJ2-5,12
TGTGCCAGCTCGACGCAGAACTATAATTCACCCCTCCACTTT,CASSTQNYNSPLHF,NA,NA,TRBV5-5,TRBJ1-6,14
TGCGCCAGCAGCAACACCCCGGGACAGGGTTACGAGCAGTACTTC,CASSNTPGQGYEQYF,few,TRBD1,TRBV5-1,TRBJ2-7,15
TGTGCCACCAGCAGAGATAACAGGGCCTACGAGCAGTACTTC,CATSRDNRAYEQYF,NA,NA,TRBV15,TRBJ2-7,14
TGTGCCAGCAGCGCCAGCGGGAGCCCAGCAGGGCAGTTCTTC,CASSASGSPAGQFF,few,TRBD2,TRBV9,TRBJ2-1,14
TGTGCCAGCAGCTCCCATTTCGGTACGAGCTCCTACAATGAGCAGTTCTTC,CASSSHFGTSSYNEQFF,NA,NA,TRBV7-9,TRBJ2-1,17
TGTGCCAGCAGTTTACCCGACAGGGACAGCACTGAAGCTTTCTTT,CASSLPDRDSTEAFF,few,TRBD1,TRBV28,TRBJ1-1,15
TGCAGCGTTAAAGACAGGGCTCTACTCATGAACACTGAAGCTTTCTTT,CSVKDRALLMNTEAFF,NA,TRBD1,TRBV29-1,TRBJ1-1,16
TGTGCCAGCAACCCGGGACTTCTCGGGGAGACCCAGTACTTC,CASNPGLLGETQYF,NA,NA,TRBV11-1,TRBJ2-5,14
TGTGCCAGCAGTGGGGGGCCCACAACTAATGAAAAACTGTTTTTT,CASSGGPTTNEKLFF,NA,NA,TRBV25-1,TRBJ1-4,15
TGTACCAGCAGCCACGACCCCGACGAAGCTTTCTTT,CTSSHDPDEAFF,few,NA,TRBV7-9,TRBJ1-1,12
TGTGCCAGCAGTGAGCGACTTGGAATGGGAGGATCAAATCAGCCCCAGCATTTT,CASSERLGMGGSNQPQHF,NA,NA,TRBV2,TRBJ1-5,18
TGTGCCAGCAGCGACCACCTAAGGCGTAGGACAGGGATCGCTCCGAGAGAGACCCAGTACTTC,CASSDHLRRRTGIAPRETQYF,few,NA,TRBV21-1,TRBJ2-5,21
TGTGCCAGCAGTGAAGTAGGGACGGCAGACACTGAAGCTTTCTTT,CASSEVGTADTEAFF,once,NA,TRBV6-1,TRBJ1-1,15
TGTGCCACACAGGAGAGCACTAACACTGAAGCTTTCTTT,CATQESTNTEAFF,few,NA,TRBV24-1,TRBJ1-1,13
TGTGCCAGCAGCCGGACCGGGACAGGGACCTTTTCGCCCCTCCACTTT,CASSRTGTGTFSPLHF,NA,TRBD1,TRBV14,TRBJ1-6,16
TGTGCCAGCAGTTACGCGGGAGTTGACACTGAAGCTTTCTTT,CASSYAGVDTEAFF,NA,NA,TRBV6-6,TRBJ1-1,14
TGTGCCAGCAGCTTTGAGCGGGGCTACGAGCAGTACTTC,CASSFERGYEQYF,NA,TRBD2,TRBV7-6,TRBJ2-7,13
TGCGCCAGCAGCCAAGAGGCGGGGGGACACACTGAAGCTTTCTTT,CASSQEAGGHTEAFF,few,NA,TRBV4-3,TRBJ1-1,15
TGTGCCAGCAGTTTCGGCCAGGGCCCTCTTAATGAAAAACTGTTTTTT,CASSFGQGPLNEKLFF,few,NA,TRBV28,TRBJ1-4,16
TGTGCCAGCAGCCAAGACGATTCGACAACCCACGAAGCTTTCTTT,CASSQDDSTTHEAFF,few,NA,TRBV14,TRBJ1-1,15
TGTGCCTGGAGTGAGGAGACCCAGTACTTC,CAWSEETQYF,many,NA,TRBV30,TRBJ2-5,10
TGTGCCAGCAGTTTTTCGGAAAACTCCTACGAGCAGTACTTC,CASSFSENSYEQYF,few,NA,TRBV6-6,TRBJ2-7,14
TGTGCCAGCAGTCCTAGACTTTCCGGGACAGCTGACGAGCAGTACTTC,CASSPRLSGTADEQYF,NA,TRBD1,TRBV6-1,TRBJ2-7,16
TGTGCCAGCAGTGTTTGGGGATCTAATGGCTACACCTTC,CASSVWGSNGYTF,few,NA,TRBV2,TRBJ1-2,13
TGTGCCAGCTCACCCGGGACAAAAGAGACCCAGTACTTC,CASSPGTKETQYF,NA,NA,TRBV18,TRBJ2-5,13
TGCAGTGAGCTGACGGACAGGGGGCGATACGAGCAGTACTTC,CSELTDRGRYEQYF,few,TRBD1,TRBV20-1,TRBJ2-7,14
TGCAGCGTTCTAGCGGAATCGGAGACCCAGTACTTC,CSVLAESETQYF,few,TRBD2,TRBV29-1,TRBJ2-5,12
TGTGCCAGCAGTGAAGTCCAGGGCGTGAACACTGAAGCTTTCTTT,CASSEVQGVNTEAFF,NA,NA,TRBV25-1,TRBJ1-1,15
TGTGTCAGCAGTTTGGGGCAGGGCGGTGAAGCTTTCTTT,CVSSLGQGGEAFF,NA,NA,TRBV28,TRBJ1-1,13
TGTGCCAGCAATCGGGGAACGAACACTGAAGCTTTCTTT,CASNRGTNTEAFF,NA,NA,TRBV12-3/TRBV12-4,TRBJ1-1,13
TGTGCCAGCAGTCCCCTACCCGCAGGGGATAATGAGCAGTTCTTC,CASSPLPAGDNEQFF,NA,NA,TRBV27,TRBJ2-1,15
TGTGCCAGCAGACCGGGCCCTCGGAGGAACGAGCAGTACTTC,CASRPGPRRNEQYF,few,NA,TRBV28,TRBJ2-7,14
TGTGCCAGCAGTCCCTTGGGGGAGGGCCGCGAGACCCAGTACTTC,CASSPLGEGRETQYF,NA,TRBD2,TRBV28,TRBJ2-5,15
TGCAGTGCTAGTCCGGGACCGACGTACAATGAGCAGTTCTTC,CSASPGPTYNEQFF,NA,NA,TRBV20-1,TRBJ2-1,14
TGTGCCACCAGCAGAGAAATGAGGGGGCTGGCCACTGAAGCTTTCTTT,CATSREMRGLATEAFF,NA,TRBD1,TRBV15,TRBJ1-1,16
TGTGCCAGCAGTTACGCGGCTAGCGGGGAAGAGACCCAGTACTTC,CASSYAASGEETQYF,NA,TRBD2,TRBV6-6,TRBJ2-5,15
TGCAGTGCTAGAGTAGCGGGAGGTCTGAAGTATGAGCAGTTCTTC,CSARVAGGLKYEQFF,few,TRBD2,TRBV20-1,TRBJ2-1,15
TGTGCCAGCAGCCAAGCGGTCGAGAACACTGAAGCTTTCTTT,CASSQAVENTEAFF,NA,NA,TRBV3-1,TRBJ1-1,14
TGCGCCAGCAGCTTGAACACAGGGGTCCCGTCTGGCTACACCTTC,CASSLNTGVPSGYTF,NA,TRBD1,TRBV5-1,TRBJ1-2,15
TGTGCCAGCAGGCACAGGGCCCATCAGCCCCAGCATTTT,CASRHRAHQPQHF,NA,NA,TRBV25-1,TRBJ1-5,13
TGTGCCAGCAGTTCGACCGGGACTATGAAGAGGAATGAGCAGTTCTTC,CASSSTGTMKRNEQFF,NA,TRBD2,TRBV12-3/TRBV12-4,TRBJ2-1,16